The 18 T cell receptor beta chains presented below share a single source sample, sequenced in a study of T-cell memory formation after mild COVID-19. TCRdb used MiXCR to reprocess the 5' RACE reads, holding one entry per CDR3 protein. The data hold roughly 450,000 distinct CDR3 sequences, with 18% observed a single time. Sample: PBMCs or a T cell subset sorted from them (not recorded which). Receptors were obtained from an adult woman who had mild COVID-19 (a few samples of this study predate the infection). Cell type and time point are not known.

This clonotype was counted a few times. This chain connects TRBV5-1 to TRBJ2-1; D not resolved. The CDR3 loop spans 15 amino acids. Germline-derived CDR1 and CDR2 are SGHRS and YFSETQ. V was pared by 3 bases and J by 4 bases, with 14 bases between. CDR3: CASSSWYQTYNEQFF. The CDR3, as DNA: TGCGCCAGCAGCTCTTGGTATCAGACTTACAATGAGCAGTTCTTC.

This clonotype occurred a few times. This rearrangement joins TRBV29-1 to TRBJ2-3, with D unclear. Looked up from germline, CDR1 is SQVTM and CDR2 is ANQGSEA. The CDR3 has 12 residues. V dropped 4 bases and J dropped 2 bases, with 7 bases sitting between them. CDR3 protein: CSVGAVTDTQYF. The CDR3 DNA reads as TGCAGCGTTGGGGCCGTCACAGATACGCAGTATTTT.

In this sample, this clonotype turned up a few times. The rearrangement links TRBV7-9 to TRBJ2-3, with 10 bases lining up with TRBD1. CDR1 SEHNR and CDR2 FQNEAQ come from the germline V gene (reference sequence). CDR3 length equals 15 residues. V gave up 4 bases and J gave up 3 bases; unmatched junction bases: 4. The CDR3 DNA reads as TGTGCCAGCAGCTCAAGACAGGGGGCGACAGATACGCAGTATTTT. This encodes CASSSRQGATDTQYF.

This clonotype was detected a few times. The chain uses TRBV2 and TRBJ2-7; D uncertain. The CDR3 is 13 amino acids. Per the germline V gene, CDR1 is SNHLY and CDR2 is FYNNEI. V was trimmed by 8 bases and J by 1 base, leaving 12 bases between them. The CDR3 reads CASVQPGSYEQYF. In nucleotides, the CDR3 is TGTGCCAGCGTACAGCCCGGATCCTACGAGCAGTACTTC.

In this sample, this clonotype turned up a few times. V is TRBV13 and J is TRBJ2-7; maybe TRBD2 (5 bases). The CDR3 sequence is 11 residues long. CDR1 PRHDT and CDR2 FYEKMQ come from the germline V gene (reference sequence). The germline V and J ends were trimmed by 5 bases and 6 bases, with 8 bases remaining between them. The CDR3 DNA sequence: TGTGCCAGCAGCCCCCGGGGCGAGCAGTACTTC. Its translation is CASSPRGEQYF.

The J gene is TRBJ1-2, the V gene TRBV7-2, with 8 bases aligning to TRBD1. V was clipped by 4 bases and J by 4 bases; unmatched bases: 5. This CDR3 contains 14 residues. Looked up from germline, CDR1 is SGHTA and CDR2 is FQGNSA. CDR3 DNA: TGTGCCAGCAGCTCAGGGGGCCAGGGCTATGGCTACACCTTC. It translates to CASSSGGQGYGYTF.

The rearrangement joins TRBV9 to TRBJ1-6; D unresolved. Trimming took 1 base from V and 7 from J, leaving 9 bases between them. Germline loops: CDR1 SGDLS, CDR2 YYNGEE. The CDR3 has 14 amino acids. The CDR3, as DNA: TGTGCCAGCAGCGTAAGACACGGAAATTCACCCCTCCACTTT. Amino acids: CASSVRHGNSPLHF.

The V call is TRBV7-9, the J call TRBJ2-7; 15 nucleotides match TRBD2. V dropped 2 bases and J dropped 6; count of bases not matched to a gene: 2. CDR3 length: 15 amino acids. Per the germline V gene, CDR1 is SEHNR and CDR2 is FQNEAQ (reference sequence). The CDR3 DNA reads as TGTGCCAGCAGCTTAACGGGACTAGCGGGAGGCGAGCAGTACTTC. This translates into CASSLTGLAGGEQYF. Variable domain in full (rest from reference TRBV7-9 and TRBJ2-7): DTGVSQNPRHKITKRGQNVTFRCDPISEHNRLYWYRQTLGQGPEFLTYFQNEAQLEKSRLLSDRFSAERPKGSFSTLEIQRTEQGDSAMYLCASSLTGLAGGEQYFGPGTRLTVT.

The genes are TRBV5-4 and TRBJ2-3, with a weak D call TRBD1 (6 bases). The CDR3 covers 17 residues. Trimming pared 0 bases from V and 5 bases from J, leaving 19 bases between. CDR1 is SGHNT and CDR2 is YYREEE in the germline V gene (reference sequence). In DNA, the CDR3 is TGTGCCAGCAGCTTGGTTAGGGGGATCGGATTTAGAGATACGCAGTATTTT. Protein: CASSLVRGIGFRDTQYF.

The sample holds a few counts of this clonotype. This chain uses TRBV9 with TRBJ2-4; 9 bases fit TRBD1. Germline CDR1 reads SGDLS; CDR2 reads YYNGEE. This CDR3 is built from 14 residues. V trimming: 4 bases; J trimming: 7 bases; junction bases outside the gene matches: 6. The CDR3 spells CASSLRTGVNIQYF. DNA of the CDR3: TGTGCCAGCAGCCTACGGACAGGGGTGAACATTCAGTACTTC.

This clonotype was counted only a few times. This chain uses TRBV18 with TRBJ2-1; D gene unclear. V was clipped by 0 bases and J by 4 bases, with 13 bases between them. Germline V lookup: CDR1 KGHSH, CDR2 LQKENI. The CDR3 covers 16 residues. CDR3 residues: CASSPPLSFGYNEQFF. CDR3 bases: TGTGCCAGCTCACCACCTCTCAGTTTTGGATACAATGAGCAGTTCTTC.

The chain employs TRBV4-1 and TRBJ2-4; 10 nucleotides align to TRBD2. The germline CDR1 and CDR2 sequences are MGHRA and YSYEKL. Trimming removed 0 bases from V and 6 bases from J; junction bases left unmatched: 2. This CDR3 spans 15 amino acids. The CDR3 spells CASSQESSGGNIQYF. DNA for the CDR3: TGCGCCAGCAGCCAAGAATCTAGCGGGGGAAACATTCAGTACTTC.

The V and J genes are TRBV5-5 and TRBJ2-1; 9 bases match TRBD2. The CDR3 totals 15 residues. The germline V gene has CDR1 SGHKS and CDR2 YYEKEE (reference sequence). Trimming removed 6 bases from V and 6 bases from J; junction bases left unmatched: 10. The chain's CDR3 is CASTELAGRGNEQFF. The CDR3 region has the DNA TGTGCCAGCACCGAACTAGCGGGCCGGGGCAATGAGCAGTTCTTC.

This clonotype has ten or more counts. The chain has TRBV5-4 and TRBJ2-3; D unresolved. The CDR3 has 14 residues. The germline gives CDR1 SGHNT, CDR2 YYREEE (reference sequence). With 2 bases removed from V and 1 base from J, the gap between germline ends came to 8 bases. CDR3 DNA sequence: TGTGCCAGCAGCTTATCCTCCGGCACAGATACGCAGTATTTT. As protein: CASSLSSGTDTQYF. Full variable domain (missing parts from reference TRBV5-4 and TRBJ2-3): ETGVTQSPTHLIKTRGQQVTLRCSSQSGHNTVSWYQQALGQGPQFIFQYYREEENGRGNFPPRFSGLQFPNYSSELNVNALELDDSALYLCASSLSSGTDTQYFGPGTRLTVL.

The CDR3 nucleotides are TGTGCCAGCAGCTCGCGGGCTAGCGGGGGCTCTGGGGCCAACGTCCTGACTTTC. It yields the protein CASSSRASGGSGANVLTF. The V call is TRBV7-9, the J call TRBJ2-6; 10 positions agree with TRBD2. The V gene's germline CDR1 is SEHNR and CDR2 FQNEAQ (reference sequence). V lost 4 bases and J lost 0; bases outside the gene matches: 6. The CDR3 is 18 residues long.

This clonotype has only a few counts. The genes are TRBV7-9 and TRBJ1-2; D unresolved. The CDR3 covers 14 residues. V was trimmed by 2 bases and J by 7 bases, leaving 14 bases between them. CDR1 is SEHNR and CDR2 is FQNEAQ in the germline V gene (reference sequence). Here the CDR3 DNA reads TGTGCCAGCAGCTTACCTGGAGGGTCGGGTGGCTACACCTTC. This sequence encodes CASSLPGGSGGYTF.

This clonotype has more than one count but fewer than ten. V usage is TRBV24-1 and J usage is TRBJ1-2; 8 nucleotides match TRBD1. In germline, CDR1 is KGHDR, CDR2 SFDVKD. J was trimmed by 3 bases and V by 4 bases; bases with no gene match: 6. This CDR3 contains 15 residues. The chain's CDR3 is CATSDPGQGDYGYTF. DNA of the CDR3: TGTGCCACCAGTGACCCCGGACAGGGAGACTATGGCTACACCTTC.

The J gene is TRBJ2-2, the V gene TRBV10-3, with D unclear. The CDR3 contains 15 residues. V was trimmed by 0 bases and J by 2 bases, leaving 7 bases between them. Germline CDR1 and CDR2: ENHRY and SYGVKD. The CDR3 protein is CAISESWQNTGELFF. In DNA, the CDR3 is TGTGCCATCAGTGAGTCATGGCAAAACACCGGGGAGCTGTTTTTT.